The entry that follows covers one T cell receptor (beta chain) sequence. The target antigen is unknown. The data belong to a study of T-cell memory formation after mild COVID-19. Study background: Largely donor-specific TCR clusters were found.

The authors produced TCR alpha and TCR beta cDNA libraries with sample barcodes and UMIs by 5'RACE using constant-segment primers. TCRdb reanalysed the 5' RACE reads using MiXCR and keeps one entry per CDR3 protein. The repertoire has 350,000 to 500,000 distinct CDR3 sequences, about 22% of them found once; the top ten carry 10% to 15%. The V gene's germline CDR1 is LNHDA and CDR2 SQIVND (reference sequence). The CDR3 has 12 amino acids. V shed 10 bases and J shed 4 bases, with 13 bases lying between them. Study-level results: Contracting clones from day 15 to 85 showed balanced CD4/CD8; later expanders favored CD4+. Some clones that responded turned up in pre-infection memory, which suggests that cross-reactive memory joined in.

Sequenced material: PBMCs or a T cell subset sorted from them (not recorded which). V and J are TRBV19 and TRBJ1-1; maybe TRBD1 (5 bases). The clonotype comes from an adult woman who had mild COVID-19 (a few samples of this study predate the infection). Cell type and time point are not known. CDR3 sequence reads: CATDGGGTEAFF. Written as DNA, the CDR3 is TGTGCCACAGACGGGGGGGGCACTGAAGCTTTCTTT.